Given below is one T cell receptor (beta chain) in context. The antigen it binds to is not known. Per-nucleotide qualities are absent, and no much larger clonotype sits a single base away. The sample originates from a study of monozygotic twins with cystic fibrosis (dated by TCRdb to the early 2020s). Background for the entire study: Barcoded libraries were prepared with roughly 14 PCR cycles from approximately 2.8 micrograms of fragmented DNA. TCR beta repertoires were compared within and between 16 monozygotic twin pairs with cystic fibrosis so that genetic influence on V and J gene usage could be assessed. Made up mostly of children and adolescents, the cohort included ten female and six male twin pairs ranging in age from about 2.0 to 36.4 years, with a median of about 10 years. On the day of blood sampling, twins were ranked among about 960 cohort participants for weight-for-height and for FEVPerc (FEV1 disease centile). Data for three of the twin pairs had previously been reported in another context. Summary of the overall study and its limitations: Only a small cohort was studied, and no association of shared CDR3 numbers with age, concordance or disease severity was found. In 13 of 16 pairs, V gene usage most closely resembled the co-twin's, and the same held for J usage in 8 of 16 pairs, a pattern suggesting genetic constraints. Nucleotide-identical clonotype sharing was significantly higher within monozygotic CF twin pairs than between unrelated CF individuals (P = 0.000026, Mann-Whitney). Simpson clonality was found to be generally low (median around 0.0095), suggesting a naive-dominated repertoire, although higher clonality was observed in the most severely affected patients.

Trimming costs V 3 bases and J 11 bases, and their ends lie 11 bases apart. According to the germline V gene (reference sequence), CDR1 reads LNHDA and CDR2 reads SQIVND. The CDR3 runs 12 amino acids, cysteine and phenylalanine included. CDR3 DNA only is kept here, 36 bases in frame from base 1. The twin pairs came from the European Cystic Fibrosis Twin and Sibling Study Cohort, which recruited patients from more than 150 CF clinics across 14 European countries. Zygosity and CFTR genotype were verified in-house, with zygosity tested by multiplex PCR of nine short tandem repeat loci. Peripheral blood was taken from each twin, and clinical parameters were recorded on the day of blood sampling. Genomic DNA was isolated from peripheral blood cells with phenol/chloroform and kept in TE buffer at 4 degrees C. Following the manufacturer's instructions, the researchers used the immunoSEQ immune profiling system to amplify TCR beta CDR3 regions via multiplex PCR. An Illumina NextSeq system was used to carry out the sequencing. The authors' analysis ran thus. The immunoSEQ Analyzer platform handled processing of the sequence data, and clonality was calculated by taking the square root of Simpson's index of productive rearrangements. V and J usage similarity was measured by Jensen-Shannon distance, and CDR3 generation probabilities were computed with OLGA. The researchers looked up shared CDR3 sequences in the immuneACCESS database (August 2020) and in VDJdb (December 2020). This immuneACCESS table, as held by TCRdb, lists in-frame sequences with V and J called but not all clones. Of the missing ones, under half trace to an unresolved V gene in checked studies; the others have no known cause. V and J calls and clone size come straight from that table; D and trimming were deduced from the DNA. In this sample the table shows about 24,000 clones, roughly 90% of which occur a single time. 0.29% of the sample goes to the ten largest clones.

The chain links TRBV19 with TRBJ1-5; the D gene is perhaps TRBD1, on 5 matching bases. The sequenced material came from blood. The clonotype comes from a girl aged 2 to 9 with cystic fibrosis. CDR3 sequence: CASSIGTRAQHF. The DNA reads as follows: TGTGCCAGTAGTATCGGGACGCGGGCCCAGCATTTT.